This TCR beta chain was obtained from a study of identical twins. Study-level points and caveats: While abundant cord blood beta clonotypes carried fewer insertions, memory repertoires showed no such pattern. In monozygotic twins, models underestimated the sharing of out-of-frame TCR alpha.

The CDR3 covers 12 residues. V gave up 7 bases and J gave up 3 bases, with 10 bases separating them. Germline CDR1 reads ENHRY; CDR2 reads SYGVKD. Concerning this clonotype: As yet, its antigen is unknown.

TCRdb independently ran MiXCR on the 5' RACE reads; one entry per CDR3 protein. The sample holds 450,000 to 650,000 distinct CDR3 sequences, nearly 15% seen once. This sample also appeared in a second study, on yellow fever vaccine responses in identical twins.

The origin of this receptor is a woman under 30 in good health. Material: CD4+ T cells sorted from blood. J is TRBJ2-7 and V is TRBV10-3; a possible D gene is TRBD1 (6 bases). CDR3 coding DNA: TGTGCCATCAAGAACAGGGACTACGAGCAGTACTTC. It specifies CAIKNRDYEQYF.